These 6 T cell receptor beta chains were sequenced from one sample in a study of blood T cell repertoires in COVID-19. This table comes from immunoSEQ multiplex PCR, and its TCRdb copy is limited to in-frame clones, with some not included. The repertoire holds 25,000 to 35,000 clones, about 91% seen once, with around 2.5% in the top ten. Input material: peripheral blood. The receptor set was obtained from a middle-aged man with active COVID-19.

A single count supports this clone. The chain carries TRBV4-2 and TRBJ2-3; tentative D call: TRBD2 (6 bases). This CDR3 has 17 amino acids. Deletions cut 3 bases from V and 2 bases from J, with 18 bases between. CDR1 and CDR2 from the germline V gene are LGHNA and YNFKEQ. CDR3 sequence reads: CASSQTLGRGATDTQYF. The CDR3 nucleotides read TGTGCCAGCAGCCAGACCCTTGGGCGGGGCGCCACAGATACGCAGTATTTT.

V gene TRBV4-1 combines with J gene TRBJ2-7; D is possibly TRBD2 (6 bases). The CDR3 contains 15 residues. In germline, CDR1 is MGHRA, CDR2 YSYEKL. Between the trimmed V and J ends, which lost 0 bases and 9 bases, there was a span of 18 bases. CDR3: CASSQEPQAGWVQYF. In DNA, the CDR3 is TGCGCCAGCAGCCAAGAGCCCCAGGCGGGATGGGTGCAGTACTTC.

For the CDR3, the DNA is TGTGCCAGCAGTTTAAGGGCGACAGGGTTTGGATCACCCCTCCACTTT. Residues: CASSLRATGFGSPLHF. The chain has TRBV28 and TRBJ1-6; 7 bases match TRBD1. This CDR3 has 16 amino acids. V gave up 2 bases and J gave up 10 bases; unmatched junction bases: 11. The V gene's germline CDR1 is MDHEN and CDR2 SYDVKM. Filled out from reference TRBV28 and TRBJ1-6, the complete variable domain reads DVKVTQSSRYLVKRTGEKVFLECVQDMDHENMFWYRQDPGLGLRLIYFSYDVKMKEKGDIPEGYSVSREKKERFSLILESASTNQTSMYLCASSLRATGFGSPLHFGNGTRLTVT.

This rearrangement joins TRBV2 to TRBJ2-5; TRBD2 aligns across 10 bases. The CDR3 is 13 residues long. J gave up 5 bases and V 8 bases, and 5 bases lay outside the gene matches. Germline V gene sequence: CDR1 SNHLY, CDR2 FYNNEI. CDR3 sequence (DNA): TGTGCCAGCCCGGTACTAGCGGGGGAGACCCAGTACTTC. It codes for CASPVLAGETQYF. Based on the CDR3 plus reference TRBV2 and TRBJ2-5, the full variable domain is EPEVTQTPSHQVTQMGQEVILRCVPISNHLYFYWYRQILGQKVEFLVSFYNNEISEKSEIFDDQFSVERPDGSNFTLKIRSTKLEDSAMYFCASPVLAGETQYFGPGTRLLVL.

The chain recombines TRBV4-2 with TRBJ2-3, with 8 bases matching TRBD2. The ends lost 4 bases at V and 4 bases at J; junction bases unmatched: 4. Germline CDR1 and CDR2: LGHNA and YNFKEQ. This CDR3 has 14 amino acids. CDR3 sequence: CASSRTSFSDTQYF. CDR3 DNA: TGTGCCAGCAGCCGGACTAGCTTTTCAGATACGCAGTATTTT.

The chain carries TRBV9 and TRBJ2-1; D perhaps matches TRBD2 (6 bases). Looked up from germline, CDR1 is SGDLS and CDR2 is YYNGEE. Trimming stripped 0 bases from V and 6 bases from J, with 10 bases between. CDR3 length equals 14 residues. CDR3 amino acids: CASSVVGSGNEQFF. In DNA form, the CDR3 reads TGTGCCAGCAGCGTAGTCGGGAGCGGCAATGAGCAGTTCTTC.